The present T cell receptor (beta chain) was sequenced within a study of T cell repertoires in cytomegalovirus infection. Whole-study context: Public TCR beta signatures indicated both CMV infection and matching HLA type.

Ten or more counts support this clonotype. Its cognate antigen is unknown. TCRdb recomputed calls from the reads with MiXCR, one row per CDR3 protein. Found here are fewer than 85,000 distinct CDR3 sequences, around 3.8% of them singletons; the top ten hold 20% to 25%. This CDR3 region has 14 residues. Trimming took off 1 base at V and 8 bases at J, with 14 bases between the two ends. CDR1 and CDR2 from the germline V gene are LGHNT and FRNRAP. Study conclusions and caveats: Predominance within the ex vivo response was attributable to HLA-C-restricted CMV-specific TCR beta clonotypes. Summed frequency of public TCR beta families distinguished CMV carriers with the relevant HLA.

Source material: PBMCs. This clonotype was obtained from a human donor in good health (CMV status not recorded). Some clones in this sample may be carry-over from other donors' samples. J is TRBJ1-2 and V is TRBV12-5; D ambiguous. The CDR3: CASGLGVMVGGYTF. Here the CDR3 DNA reads TGTGCTAGTGGTTTGGGGGTAATGGTAGGCGGCTACACCTTC.